One sample yielded the 29 T cell receptor beta chains listed below, sequenced in a study of technical replicates of blood from four donors. Profiling relied on immunoSEQ multiplex PCR, and the TCRdb table lists in-frame clones only, not all of them. In the table there are 55,000 to 75,000 clones, approximately 93% of which are singletons. Sequencing was carried out using T cells isolated from PBMCs. The origin of the receptors is a human donor in good health.

This chain uses TRBV27 with TRBJ2-3, with D perhaps matching TRBD2 (5 bases). The V end lost 7 bases, the J end lost 0 bases, and 14 bases lay between the germline ends. CDR1 is MNHEY and CDR2 is SMNVEV in the germline V gene (reference sequence). The CDR3 extends over 15 amino acids. The CDR3 loop is CASKGLGGSTDTQYF. CDR3 DNA: TGTGCCAGCAAGGGCTTAGGCGGGAGCACAGATACGCAGTATTTT.

CDR3 nucleotides: TGTGCCAGCAGTGAAGCGACCGGGGGTGTCTACGAGCAGTACTTC. Translating it yields CASSEATGGVYEQYF. The chain is built from TRBV6-1 and TRBJ2-7; perhaps TRBD2 as D (6 bases). The CDR3 is 15 amino acids. Per germline, CDR1 MNHNS and CDR2 SASEGT. Trimming left V 0 bases short and J 3 bases short, with 12 bases between.

This rearrangement joins TRBV2 to TRBJ1-3, with unresolved D. The CDR3 spans 14 residues. The V end was cut by 3 bases, the J end by 4 bases, with 10 bases between. CDR1 and CDR2 (germline): SNHLY, FYNNEI. The CDR3 here is CASSDEGTGNTIYF. The CDR3, as DNA: TGTGCCAGCAGTGACGAGGGTACCGGAAACACCATATATTTT.

This sequence joins TRBV19 and TRBJ1-5; possibly TRBD1 for D (5 bases). Germline CDR1 is LNHDA and CDR2 is SQIVND (reference sequence). Trimming shortened V by 7 bases and J by 7 bases, and 11 bases separated the two germline ends. This CDR3 has 12 amino acids. DNA of the CDR3: TGTGCCAGTACTAAGGGGAACCAGCCCCAGCATTTT. Encoded protein: CASTKGNQPQHF.

The CDR3 coding sequence is TGTGCCAGCAGCAAAAGCCCCCTAGCGGGAGGTGGAAATGAGCAGTTCTTC. It codes for CASSKSPLAGGGNEQFF. The chain employs TRBV21-1 and TRBJ2-1; the table's D call, TRBD2, has no DNA check behind it. TRBV21-1 is an annotated pseudogene. This CDR3 comprises 17 residues.

This chain uses TRBV2 with TRBJ2-7, with unresolved D. There are 14 residues in the CDR3. V was cut by 7 bases and J by 0 bases, with 13 bases left in between. Germline CDR1 and CDR2: SNHLY and FYNNEI. DNA for the CDR3: TGTGCCAGCACGGCGGCAAGGAGCTCCTACGAGCAGTACTTC. Encoded protein: CASTAARSSYEQYF.

The chain employs TRBV5-8 and TRBJ1-5; D may be TRBD1 (5 bases). The V end was cut by 1 base, the J end by 5 bases, with 13 bases between. The CDR3 loop spans 15 amino acids. Germline CDR1 and CDR2: SGHTS and YDEGEE. The chain's CDR3 is CASSLRGRGDQPQHF. For the CDR3, the DNA is TGTGCCAGCAGCTTGCGGGGGAGAGGAGATCAGCCCCAGCATTTT.

J is TRBJ2-3 and V is TRBV7-3; TRBD2 matches at 12 bases. Germline trimming cut 6 bases from V and 4 bases from J; bases unmatched to any gene: 2. The CDR3 is made up of 14 amino acids. Per germline, CDR1 SGHTA and CDR2 FQGTGA. CDR3 loop: CASRLAGGSDTQYF. The CDR3, as DNA: TGTGCCAGCAGACTAGCGGGAGGCTCAGATACGCAGTATTTT.

This chain joins TRBV5-4 and TRBJ2-7; 9 bases agree with TRBD2. Germline V gene lookup returns CDR1 SGHNT and CDR2 YYREEE (reference sequence). The J segment lost 3 bases and the V segment lost 2 bases, leaving 9 bases of the junction unmatched. CDR3 length equals 16 residues. CDR3 region: CASSFGASGNIYEQYF. The CDR3 DNA is TGTGCCAGCAGCTTCGGGGCTAGCGGGAATATCTACGAGCAGTACTTC.

The chain is built from TRBV19 and TRBJ1-5; D gene unclear. Trimming cost V 2 bases and J 4 bases, with 6 bases left between them. This CDR3 is built from 13 residues. CDR1 LNHDA and CDR2 SQIVND come from the germline V gene (reference sequence). This chain's CDR3 is CASSIRENQPQHF. In DNA form, the CDR3 reads TGTGCCAGTAGTATAAGGGAGAATCAGCCCCAGCATTTT.

This clone was seen once. The chain combines TRBV30 with TRBJ2-7, with 7 bases identical to TRBD1. V was pared by 2 bases and J by 2 bases, with 6 bases of the junction left unmatched. CDR1 is GTSNPN and CDR2 is SVGIG in the germline V gene (reference sequence). The CDR3 totals 14 residues. The CDR3 loop is CAWSTQGLAYEQYF. The CDR3, as DNA: TGTGCCTGGAGTACACAGGGGCTAGCCTACGAGCAGTACTTC.

This chain links TRBV7-8 with TRBJ1-2; a weak D match, TRBD1 (5 bases). Trimming left V 3 bases short and J 4 bases short, with 21 bases between. The CDR3 sequence is 17 residues long. Germline V gives CDR1 SGHVS, CDR2 FQNEAQ. CDR3 region: CASSLYPRGGPLYGYTF. Written as DNA, the CDR3 is TGTGCCAGCAGCTTGTATCCTAGGGGCGGACCCCTCTATGGCTACACCTTC.

The CDR3 loop is CAWSVLGGTSADTQYF. The CDR3 coding sequence is TGTGCCTGGAGTGTCCTAGGTGGTACTAGCGCAGATACGCAGTATTTT. The rearrangement uses TRBV30 and TRBJ2-3, with TRBD2 matching over 7 bases. This CDR3 contains 16 residues. V shed 0 bases and J 4 bases; nucleotides not matched to a gene: 10. Germline V CDR1 and CDR2: GTSNPN, SVGIG (reference sequence).

The V and J genes are TRBV9 and TRBJ1-5, with D unclear. CDR1 and CDR2 from the germline V gene are SGDLS and YYNGEE. V lost 0 bases and J 7 bases, leaving 14 bases between the germline ends. This CDR3 has 15 residues. The CDR3 sequence: CASSVEPGEEQPQHF. The CDR3 nucleotides read TGTGCCAGCAGCGTAGAGCCGGGAGAGGAACAGCCCCAGCATTTT.

The J gene is TRBJ1-2, the V gene TRBV30; D gene unclear. The CDR3 length is 12 residues. Germline CDR1 and CDR2: GTSNPN and SVGIG (reference sequence). The V end lost 2 bases, the J end lost 7 bases, and 11 bases lay between the germline ends. The CDR3 here is CAWSSQLAGYTF. CDR3 DNA: TGTGCCTGGAGTTCACAGCTCGCTGGCTACACCTTC.

V and J are TRBV29-1 and TRBJ2-3, with D perhaps TRBD1 (6 bases). The CDR3 runs 13 residues. Trimming stripped 6 bases from V and 2 bases from J, with 12 bases between. Per the germline V gene, CDR1 is SQVTM and CDR2 is ANQGSEA. For the CDR3, the DNA is TGCAGCGTGCTAGGGGGATACACAGATACGCAGTATTTT. This encodes CSVLGGYTDTQYF.

V and J are TRBV7-6 and TRBJ2-7; no definite D call. This CDR3 has 13 amino acids. Germline CDR1 is SGHVS and CDR2 is FNYEAQ. V was trimmed by 4 bases and J by 4 bases, leaving 11 bases between them. CDR3 protein: CASSYLLKYEQYF. DNA for the CDR3: TGTGCCAGCAGCTACCTTCTAAAATACGAGCAGTACTTC.

The genes are TRBV30 and TRBJ2-1; weak D call: TRBD2 (6 bases). V lost 1 base and J 0 bases, leaving 16 bases between the germline ends. The CDR3 has 17 amino acids. Germline V lookup: CDR1 GTSNPN, CDR2 SVGIG (reference sequence). CDR3 nucleotides: TGTGCCTGGAGTGCTGGAGGTCGGCGGGGCTCCTACAATGAGCAGTTCTTC. Translated, it gives CAWSAGGRRGSYNEQFF.

The chain joins TRBV11-3 to TRBJ2-7; 9 bases match TRBD2. The CDR3 runs to 16 residues. Trimming cost V 0 bases and J 0 bases; bases outside gene matches: 3. Germline V gives CDR1 SGHNT, CDR2 YENEEA. CDR3 DNA: TGTGCCAGCAGCTTAGAAGCAGCGGGAGGCTCCTACGAGCAGTACTTC. As protein: CASSLEAAGGSYEQYF.

V and J are TRBV30 and TRBJ1-1; a weak D match, TRBD1 (6 bases). The V gene's germline CDR1 is GTSNPN and CDR2 SVGIG (reference sequence). The CDR3 has 13 residues. V was clipped by 2 bases and J by 6 bases, with 13 bases between them. CDR3 residues: CAWSRGGPAEAFF. In DNA, the CDR3 is TGTGCCTGGAGTCGGGGGGGGCCAGCTGAAGCTTTCTTT.

Concerning this clone: Other DNA sequences in this specimen translate into the identical CDR3. The chain recombines TRBV7-3 with TRBJ1-1; D is uncertain. Germline CDR1 and CDR2: SGHTA and FQGTGA. There are 13 residues in the CDR3. V gave up 0 bases and J gave up 3 bases, with 5 bases separating them. CDR3 nucleotide sequence: TGTGCCAGCAGCTTAACCGGGGACACTGAAGCTTTCTTT. The encoded protein is CASSLTGDTEAFF.

V is TRBV20-1 and J is TRBJ2-2; D is unclear. This CDR3 contains 11 residues. V was clipped by 3 bases and J by 7 bases, with 6 bases between them. Germline-derived CDR1 and CDR2 are DFQATT and SNEGSKA (reference sequence). The CDR3 nucleotides read TGCAGTGCTAGTTCAAACGGGGAGCTGTTTTTT. Translating it yields CSASSNGELFF.

The gene calls are TRBV9 and TRBJ2-1, with TRBD2 matching 9 bases. Germline lookup yields CDR1 SGDLS and CDR2 YYNGEE. V trimming: 4 bases; J trimming: 1 base; junction bases outside the gene matches: 3. CDR3 length: 15 residues. As DNA, the CDR3 is TGTGCCAGCAGCCTTAGCGGGAGTTCCTACAATGAGCAGTTCTTC. Its translation is CASSLSGSSYNEQFF.

This chain links TRBV21-1 with TRBJ1-1. TRBV21-1 is a documented pseudogene. This CDR3 is built from 17 residues. The CDR3 sequence is CASSKEEVGEVNTEAFF. The CDR3 region has the DNA TGTGCCAGCAGCAAAGAAGAGGTAGGGGAGGTGAACACTGAAGCTTTCTTT.

CDR3 in amino acids: CASSLKTTAYEQYF. The DNA of the CDR3 is TGTGCCAGCAGCTTAAAAACTACCGCCTACGAGCAGTACTTC. V usage is TRBV5-4 and J usage is TRBJ2-7; no firm D call. Germline CDR1 and CDR2: SGHNT and YYREEE (reference sequence). The ends were cut back, 2 bases at V and 2 bases at J, with 11 bases in the middle. The CDR3 is made up of 14 amino acids.

J is TRBJ2-5 and V is TRBV7-9; a weak D match, TRBD2 (6 bases). Trimming took 3 bases from V and 0 from J, leaving 14 bases between them. The CDR3 spans 16 residues. Germline CDR1 and CDR2: SEHNR and FQNEAQ (reference sequence). CDR3 nucleotide sequence: TGTGCCAGCAGCTTCCCCCCTGGGGGGTACCAAGAGACCCAGTACTTC. This codes for CASSFPPGGYQETQYF.

The chain recombines TRBV29-1 with TRBJ1-2, with 8 bases that match TRBD1. This CDR3 comprises 16 residues. Trimming removed 0 bases from V and 7 bases from J; junction bases left unmatched: 13. The germline CDR1 and CDR2 sequences are SQVTM and ANQGSEA. CDR3 DNA: TGCAGCGTTGAAGACACGCTTCAATTGGACAGGGTTGGCTACACCTTC. As protein: CSVEDTLQLDRVGYTF.

The chain joins TRBV7-2 to TRBJ2-2; 7 bases fit TRBD1. This CDR3 contains 14 residues. Germline V gene data show CDR1 as SGHTA and CDR2 as FQGNSA. V gave up 2 bases and J gave up 7 bases; unmatched junction bases: 4. The CDR3 DNA follows: TGTGCCAGCAGCTTACTTAGGACAGGCGGGGAGCTGTTTTTT. It encodes CASSLLRTGGELFF. The complete variable domain, with remaining parts taken from reference TRBV7-2 and TRBJ2-2, reads GAGVSQSPSNKVTEKGKDVELRCDPISGHTALYWYRQSLGQGLEFLIYFQGNSAPDKSGLPSDRFSAERTGGSVSTLTIQRTQQEDSAVYLCASSLLRTGGELFFGEGSRLTVL.

A single count supports this clone. This rearrangement joins TRBV14 to TRBJ2-7; 8 bases map to TRBD1. CDR1 and CDR2 (germline): SGHDN, FVKESK. The J segment lost 4 bases and the V segment lost 1 base, leaving 6 bases of the junction unmatched. The CDR3 is made up of 15 amino acids. CDR3 region: CASSQGTGIGYEQYF. The CDR3 coding sequence is TGTGCCAGCAGCCAAGGGACAGGGATAGGGTACGAGCAGTACTTC. The complete variable domain, with remaining parts taken from reference TRBV14 and TRBJ2-7, reads EAGVTQFPSHSVIEKGQTVTLRCDPISGHDNLYWYRRVMGKEIKFLLHFVKESKQDESGMPNNRFLAERTGGTYSTLKVQPAELEDSGVYFCASSQGTGIGYEQYFGPGTRLTVT.